The 31 T cell receptor beta chains in this list originate from one sample, sequenced in a study of OX40 agonist ivuxolimab in advanced cancers. Assay used: immunoSEQ multiplex PCR; TCRdb lists only in-frame clones, some missing. The profile covers approximately 70,000 clones, with about 88% appearing a single time and roughly 1% taken by the ten largest. This specimen was CD4+ or CD8+ T cells sorted from blood, taken in a trial of the OX40 agonist ivuxolimab. These receptors originate from an adult with an advanced solid tumor such as melanoma, head and neck, liver or kidney cancer.

This clone has a handful of counts. Here the CDR3 DNA reads TGCGCCAGCAGCCAAGCATCAATGTTAGGCGGGGGGATCGAGACCCAGTACTTC. This codes for CASSQASMLGGGIETQYF. The genes are TRBV4-3 and TRBJ2-5; 8 bases map to TRBD2. CDR1 LGHNA and CDR2 YSLEER come from the germline V gene. After removal of 1 base from V and 5 bases from J, the junction contained 15 bases not matched to a gene. The CDR3 is 18 amino acids.

The V gene is TRBV18, the J gene TRBJ1-1; D gene ambiguous. This CDR3 has 15 residues. Trimming took 3 bases from V and 1 from J, leaving 12 bases between them. Germline values: CDR1 KGHSH, CDR2 LQKENI. The CDR3 here is CASSPGIITNTEAFF. The CDR3 DNA reads TGTGCCAGCTCACCGGGTATAATCACGAACACTGAAGCTTTCTTT.

This chain connects TRBV27 to TRBJ1-6; no definite D call. Germline loops: CDR1 MNHEY, CDR2 SMNVEV (reference sequence). The V end lost 3 bases, the J end lost 2 bases, and 8 bases lay between the germline ends. CDR3 length: 15 amino acids. The CDR3 bases are TGTGCCAGCAGTTTCCGGGGAACCTATAATTCACCCCTCCACTTT. It encodes CASSFRGTYNSPLHF.

The rearrangement uses TRBV19 and TRBJ1-5; no reliable D call. This CDR3 is built from 12 residues. Trimming cost V 3 bases and J 5 bases, with 5 bases left between them. Per germline, CDR1 LNHDA and CDR2 SQIVND (reference sequence). The CDR3 DNA follows: TGTGCCAGTAGTATCCCGTATCAGCCCCAGCATTTT. It specifies CASSIPYQPQHF. The entire variable domain, with the rest obtained from reference TRBV19 and TRBJ1-5, is as follows: DGGITQSPKYLFRKEGQNVTLSCEQNLNHDAMYWYRQDPGQGLRLIYYSQIVNDFQKGDIAEGYSVSREKKESFPLTVTSAQKNPTAFYLCASSIPYQPQHFGDGTRLSIL.

This clone was seen once. This chain connects TRBV5-1 to TRBJ1-3, with unresolved D. The CDR3 totals 15 residues. V lost 2 bases and J lost 0, with 9 bases in between. Germline V gives CDR1 SGHRS, CDR2 YFSETQ. CDR3 sequence: CASSFTESSGNTIYF. The CDR3 DNA follows: TGCGCCAGCAGCTTTACAGAGAGCTCTGGAAACACCATATATTTT.

V and J are TRBV28 and TRBJ2-2; D is unclear. This CDR3 contains 13 residues. Looked up from germline, CDR1 is MDHEN and CDR2 is SYDVKM. Between the trimmed V and J ends, which lost 7 bases and 6 bases, there was a span of 12 bases. Here the CDR3 DNA reads TGTGCCAGCACCACGGCTGCGGCCGGGGAGCTGTTTTTT. This sequence encodes CASTTAAAGELFF.

This clone was seen just once. The rearrangement links TRBV7-2 to TRBJ2-3; 7 bases map to TRBD2. Germline CDR1 SGHTA, CDR2 FQGNSA. V lost 4 bases to trimming and J lost 4 bases; unmatched junction nucleotides: 5. The CDR3 sequence is 14 residues long. The CDR3, as DNA: TGTGCCAGCAGCTCCTGGGGGGGGGCAGATACGCAGTATTTT. Translating it yields CASSSWGGADTQYF. The entire variable domain, with the rest obtained from reference TRBV7-2 and TRBJ2-3, is as follows: GAGVSQSPSNKVTEKGKDVELRCDPISGHTALYWYRQSLGQGLEFLIYFQGNSAPDKSGLPSDRFSAERTGGSVSTLTIQRTQQEDSAVYLCASSSWGGADTQYFGPGTRLTVL.

V and J are TRBV15 and TRBJ1-1; the D gene is possibly TRBD1 (5 bases). V lost 0 bases and J lost 4, with 12 bases in between. This CDR3 spans 15 amino acids. Germline V gene data show CDR1 as LNHNV and CDR2 as YYDKDF (reference sequence). The CDR3 coding sequence is TGTGCCACCAGCAGAGATCCGGGGGTCGGCACTGAAGCTTTCTTT. It specifies CATSRDPGVGTEAFF.

This clone occurred once. The rearrangement uses TRBV28 and TRBJ2-5, with TRBD1 identical over 7 bases. With V trimmed by 6 bases and J by 0 bases, 13 bases remained unmatched. Germline V lookup: CDR1 MDHEN, CDR2 SYDVKM. The CDR3 totals 17 residues. The CDR3 protein is CASSSPGGRGYQETQYF. The CDR3 DNA reads as TGTGCCAGCAGCTCGCCTGGGGGCAGGGGGTACCAAGAGACCCAGTACTTC.

The genes are TRBV29-1 and TRBJ1-1, with 7 bases identical to TRBD1. Germline V gives CDR1 SQVTM, CDR2 ANQGSEA. The CDR3 has 17 amino acids. Trimming at V came to 0 bases and at J to 0 bases, leaving 10 bases not matched to a gene. The CDR3 coding sequence is TGCAGCGTTGAAGATCGGAGGGTAGGGACAGTGAACACTGAAGCTTTCTTT. It specifies CSVEDRRVGTVNTEAFF. The entire variable domain, with the rest obtained from reference TRBV29-1 and TRBJ1-1, is as follows: SAVISQKPSRDICQRGTSLTIQCQVDSQVTMMFWYRQQPGQSLTLIATANQGSEATYESGFVIDKFPISRPNLTFSTLTVSNMSPEDSSIYLCSVEDRRVGTVNTEAFFGQGTRLTVV.

The J gene is TRBJ2-5, the V gene TRBV19, with D possibly being TRBD1 or TRBD2 (5 bases each). CDR3 length: 15 residues. V was shortened by 2 bases and J by 1 base, with 11 bases between the two germline ends. The germline gives CDR1 LNHDA, CDR2 SQIVND (reference sequence). CDR3 region: CASSISGTSQETQYF. The DNA of the CDR3 is TGTGCCAGTAGTATATCAGGGACCAGCCAAGAGACCCAGTACTTC.

The chain joins TRBV27 to TRBJ1-1; D perhaps matches TRBD1 (5 bases). This CDR3 comprises 15 residues. Deletions cut 4 bases from V and 3 bases from J, with 15 bases between. Per the germline V gene, CDR1 is MNHEY and CDR2 is SMNVEV (reference sequence). The CDR3 protein is CASSSGGVVDTEAFF. CDR3 nucleotide sequence: TGTGCCAGCAGTTCTGGGGGGGTCGTGGACACTGAAGCTTTCTTT.

Here the CDR3 reads CASSPQGTDTQYF. The CDR3 DNA is TGTGCCAGCAGCCCACAGGGGACAGATACGCAGTATTTT. V gene TRBV6-6 combines with J gene TRBJ2-3; 7 nucleotides align to TRBD1. The CDR3 contains 13 residues. V lost 6 bases and J lost 3; bases outside the gene matches: 3. Germline lookup yields CDR1 MNHNY and CDR2 SVGAGI (reference sequence).

In this sample, this clone turned up a few times. V usage is TRBV5-1 and J usage is TRBJ1-2, with unresolved D. The CDR3 runs 14 residues. Germline V CDR1 and CDR2: SGHRS, YFSETQ. Deletions cut 3 bases from V and 4 bases from J, with 13 bases between. CDR3 bases: TGCGCCAGCAGCTGGACCGGGGAGGCCTATGGCTACACCTTC. As protein: CASSWTGEAYGYTF.

J is TRBJ2-4 and V is TRBV11-2, with D tentatively TRBD1 (5 bases). V was cut by 1 base and J by 9 bases, with 10 bases left in between. The length of the CDR3 is 13 residues. Germline values: CDR1 SGHAT, CDR2 FQNNGV. CDR3 region: CASSLGDRAIQYF. CDR3 coding DNA: TGTGCCAGCAGCTTAGGAGACAGAGCCATTCAGTACTTC. Together with reference TRBV11-2 and TRBJ2-4, the CDR3 gives the full variable domain: EAGVAQSPRYKIIEKRQSVAFWCNPISGHATLYWYQQILGQGPKLLIQFQNNGVVDDSQLPKDRFSAERLKGVDSTLKIQPAKLEDSAVYLCASSLGDRAIQYFGAGTRLSVL.

The genes are TRBV7-9 and TRBJ1-1; 8 bases fit TRBD1. Trimming removed 2 bases from V and 9 bases from J; junction bases left unmatched: 5. This CDR3 region has 13 residues. Germline values: CDR1 SEHNR, CDR2 FQNEAQ (reference sequence). DNA of the CDR3: TGTGCCAGCAGCTTAATTGGACAGGGCCAAGCTTTCTTT. Protein product: CASSLIGQGQAFF. The full variable domain, in which reference TRBV7-9 and TRBJ1-1 provide the parts outside the CDR3, is DTGVSQNPRHKITKRGQNVTFRCDPISEHNRLYWYRQTLGQGPEFLTYFQNEAQLEKSRLLSDRFSAERPKGSFSTLEIQRTEQGDSAMYLCASSLIGQGQAFFGQGTRLTVV.

This clone was counted once. This sample also contains other DNA sequences that code for the same CDR3. This rearrangement joins TRBV28 to TRBJ2-3; 9 bases are a match to TRBD2. The V segment lost 7 bases and the J segment 6 bases; nucleotides outside the gene matches: 8. CDR1 is MDHEN and CDR2 is SYDVKM in the germline V gene. The CDR3 length is 14 residues. The chain's CDR3 is CASTSGGNTDTQYF. The CDR3 DNA follows: TGTGCCAGCACAAGCGGGGGGAACACCGATACGCAGTATTTT.

This clone showed up just once. This chain connects TRBV10-3 to TRBJ2-5, with 8 positions matching TRBD2. Germline V gene sequence: CDR1 ENHRY, CDR2 SYGVKD. The trim removed 8 bases at V and 2 bases at J, leaving 4 bases unmatched. The CDR3 covers 13 residues. CDR3 protein: CAISRLAQETQYF. The CDR3 DNA is TGTGCCATCTCCCGACTAGCGCAAGAGACCCAGTACTTC.

V gene TRBV7-3 combines with J gene TRBJ1-1, with D possibly TRBD1 on 5 matching bases. This CDR3 comprises 13 residues. From germline, CDR1 is SGHTA and CDR2 FQGTGA. Trimming removed 5 bases at V and 2 bases at J, with 9 bases between. As DNA, the CDR3 is TGTGCCAGCAGCCTCGGGACCAACACTGAAGCTTTCTTT. Protein sequence: CASSLGTNTEAFF.

The chain recombines TRBV5-1 with TRBJ2-7, with a tentative D call TRBD1 (6 bases). CDR3 length: 16 amino acids. Germline CDR1 and CDR2: SGHRS and YFSETQ. V dropped 7 bases and J dropped 5 bases, with 25 bases sitting between them. CDR3 protein: CASGYTLGTHSDEQYF. CDR3 sequence (DNA): TGCGCCAGCGGCTATACCCTCGGGACACATTCGGACGAGCAGTACTTC.

V usage is TRBV19 and J usage is TRBJ2-2; D gene uncertain. Deletions cut 3 bases from V and 1 base from J, with 9 bases between. The CDR3 is 15 residues long. CDR1 LNHDA and CDR2 SQIVND come from the germline V gene (reference sequence). The CDR3 protein is CASSIDGQNTGELFF. In DNA form, the CDR3 reads TGTGCCAGTAGTATTGACGGGCAGAACACCGGGGAGCTGTTTTTT.

The count of this clone is one. This sequence joins TRBV10-3 and TRBJ2-5, with TRBD2 matching over 10 bases. CDR3 length equals 20 residues. Germline V lookup: CDR1 ENHRY, CDR2 SYGVKD. Trimming removed 0 bases from V and 4 bases from J; junction bases left unmatched: 17. CDR3 region: CAISESSQTSGSFPGETQYF. As DNA, the CDR3 is TGTGCCATCAGTGAGTCGAGCCAGACTAGCGGGTCGTTTCCGGGAGAGACCCAGTACTTC.

V usage is TRBV11-3 and J usage is TRBJ1-6; D unclear. With 1 base removed from V and 15 bases from J, the gap between germline ends came to 13 bases. CDR1 and CDR2 (germline): SGHNT, YENEEA. The CDR3 is made up of 13 amino acids. The CDR3 sequence: CASSLAGGANLHF. Written as DNA, the CDR3 is TGTGCCAGCAGCTTAGCGGGCGGAGCCAACCTCCACTTT. The whole variable domain, filled in from reference TRBV11-3 and TRBJ1-6, reads EAGVVQSPRYKIIEKKQPVAFWCNPISGHNTLYWYLQNLGQGPELLIRYENEEAVDDSQLPKDRFSAERLKGVDSTLKIQPAELGDSAVYLCASSLAGGANLHFGNGTRLTVT.

The chain has TRBV7-3 and TRBJ2-4; 10 bases agree with TRBD1. Unmatched junction bases numbered 4, after V lost 2 bases and J lost 3 bases. The CDR3 extends over 16 amino acids. The germline CDR1 and CDR2 sequences are SGHTA and FQGTGA. The CDR3 protein is CASSLGDRGNKNIQYF. The CDR3 DNA sequence: TGTGCCAGCAGCTTAGGGGACAGGGGAAACAAAAACATTCAGTACTTC.

The chain carries TRBV19 and TRBJ2-5, with no clear D. CDR1 and CDR2 from the germline V gene are LNHDA and SQIVND (reference sequence). CDR3 length: 13 residues. The V gene lost 8 bases and the J gene lost 2 bases, with 12 bases spanning the gap. The CDR3 loop reads CASGFGQQETQYF. The CDR3 nucleotides read TGTGCCAGTGGCTTCGGGCAGCAAGAGACCCAGTACTTC.

This clone has just a few counts. The rearrangement links TRBV2 to TRBJ2-3, with a possible D match to TRBD2 (7 bases). Germline values: CDR1 SNHLY, CDR2 FYNNEI. CDR3 length: 15 residues. V lost 3 bases and J 1 base, leaving 11 bases between the germline ends. The CDR3 spells CASSDGGAGTDTQYF. In DNA, the CDR3 is TGTGCCAGCAGTGATGGGGGGGCGGGCACAGATACGCAGTATTTT.

This clone was counted only a few times. The rearrangement links TRBV15 to TRBJ2-7, with 9 bases fitting TRBD2. The CDR3 contains 17 residues. The V and J ends lost 1 base and 3 bases, in that order; junction bases with no gene match: 10. Germline CDR1 is LNHNV and CDR2 is YYDKDF (reference sequence). CDR3 loop: CATSRGVSGRNGYEQYF. The CDR3 DNA reads as TGTGCCACCAGCAGAGGTGTTAGCGGGAGAAACGGCTACGAGCAGTACTTC.

The chain uses TRBV6-4 and TRBJ2-5, with a possible D match to TRBD2 (6 bases). Trimming took 4 bases from V and 4 from J, leaving 10 bases between them. The CDR3 runs to 13 residues. Germline V gene sequence: CDR1 MRHNA, CDR2 SNTAGT. The CDR3: CASSVQEGETQYF. CDR3 bases: TGTGCCAGCAGTGTGCAGGAGGGAGAGACCCAGTACTTC.

This rearrangement joins TRBV6-6 to TRBJ2-4; no reliable D call. V lost 2 bases, J lost 7 bases, and 9 bases lay in between. Germline CDR1 reads MNHNY; CDR2 reads SVGAGI (reference sequence). CDR3 size: 13 residues. The CDR3 DNA reads as TGTGCCAGCAGTTACGGCGGTACGAACATTCAGTACTTC. It translates to CASSYGGTNIQYF.

V gene TRBV4-2 combines with J gene TRBJ2-4; 7 bases map to TRBD2. Germline V lookup: CDR1 LGHNA, CDR2 YNFKEQ. The CDR3 length is 15 residues. The junction had 2 bases not matched to a gene; V was cut back by 1 base and J by 2 bases. The CDR3 protein is CASSQGGGTKNIQYF. CDR3 sequence (DNA): TGTGCCAGCAGCCAAGGGGGGGGGACCAAAAACATTCAGTACTTC.

V usage is TRBV19 and J usage is TRBJ1-3, with D tentatively TRBD1 (6 bases). From germline, CDR1 is LNHDA and CDR2 SQIVND (reference sequence). V was trimmed by 9 bases and J by 0 bases, leaving 15 bases between them. The CDR3 has 15 amino acids. This chain's CDR3 is CARTGTKSSGNTIYF. The CDR3 region has the DNA TGTGCCAGAACCGGGACAAAGAGCTCTGGAAACACCATATATTTT.